This TCR beta chain was identified during a study of T cells expressing NK-cell markers. Study at large: All TCR beta repertoires analysed originated from sorted CD3+CD56+NKG2C+, CD3+CD56+NKG2C- and CD3+CD56-NKG2C+ T cells. Seven sequenced donors out of eight were HCMV-seropositive, one seronegative. General study findings and limits: As a fraction of CD8+ T cells, dominant NKG2C+ clonotypes reached about 1.0-7.0% in a handful of donors.

A note on this clonotype: Its cognate antigen is unknown.

For TCR beta, cDNA was produced by 5'RACE template switching with UMIs. TCRdb reworked the 5' RACE reads into one entry per CDR3 protein, no DNA. The table for this sample gives around 380,000 distinct CDR3 sequences. This CDR3 comprises 16 residues. The germline gives CDR1 MGHRA, CDR2 YSYEKL. The receptor's source is a woman aged 45 to 65 in good health. This chain links TRBV4-1 with TRBJ2-1; TCRdb proposes TRBD2, but this gene call is untestable without DNA. Sequencing was done on a sample of blood T cells: a sorted CD56 or NKG2C T cell subset, CD4+ or CD8+ T cells, or bulk PBMC T cells (not recorded which). The CDR3 sequence is CASSLASAGTYNEQFF.